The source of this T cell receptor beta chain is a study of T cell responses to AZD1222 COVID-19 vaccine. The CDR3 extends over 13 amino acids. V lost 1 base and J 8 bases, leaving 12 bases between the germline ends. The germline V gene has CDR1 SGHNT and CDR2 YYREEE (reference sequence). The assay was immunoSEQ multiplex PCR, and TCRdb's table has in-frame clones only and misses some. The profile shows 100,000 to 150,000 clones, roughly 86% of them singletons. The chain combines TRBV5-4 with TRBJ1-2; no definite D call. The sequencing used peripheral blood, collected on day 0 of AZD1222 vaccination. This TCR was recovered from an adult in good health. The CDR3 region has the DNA TGTGCCAGCAGCTTGCGACCAGGCGACGGCTACACCTTC. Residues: CASSLRPGDGYTF.